Each of the 2 T cell receptor beta chains below was sequenced from the same sample in a study of blood T cell repertoires in COVID-19. Assay: immunoSEQ multiplex PCR; the TCRdb copy retains only in-frame clones and omits some. The repertoire holds about 150,000 clones, roughly 84% seen once, with roughly a tenth in the top ten. Sequenced input: peripheral blood. Receptor source: a woman over 75 with active or convalescent COVID-19.

This clone is a singleton in its sample. V gene TRBV9 combines with J gene TRBJ2-3, with a tentative D call TRBD2 (5 bases). V dropped 4 bases and J dropped 0 bases, with 12 bases sitting between them. The CDR3 has 15 residues. CDR1 and CDR2 from the germline V gene are SGDLS and YYNGEE. CDR3 bases: TGTGCCAGCAGCTCCAGGACTGCTAGCACAGATACGCAGTATTTT. Protein sequence: CASSSRTASTDTQYF.

The chain couples TRBV19 to TRBJ1-4, with D possibly matching TRBD1 (5 bases). Trimming shortened V by 11 bases and J by 3 bases, and 16 bases separated the two germline ends. From germline, CDR1 is LNHDA and CDR2 SQIVND (reference sequence). CDR3 length: 14 residues. CDR3 in DNA: TGTGCCGCCAAAAACGGGGGAGCTAATGAAAAACTGTTTTTT. Protein: CAAKNGGANEKLFF.